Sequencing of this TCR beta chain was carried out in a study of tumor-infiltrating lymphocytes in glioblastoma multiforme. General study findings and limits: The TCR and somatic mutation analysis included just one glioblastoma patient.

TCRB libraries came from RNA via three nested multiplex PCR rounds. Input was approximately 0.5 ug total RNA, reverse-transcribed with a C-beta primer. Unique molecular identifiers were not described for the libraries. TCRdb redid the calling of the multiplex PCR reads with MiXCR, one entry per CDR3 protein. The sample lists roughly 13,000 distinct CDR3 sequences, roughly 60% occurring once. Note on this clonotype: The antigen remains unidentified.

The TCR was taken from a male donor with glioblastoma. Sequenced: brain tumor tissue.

The CDR3 region is CASSSVAGAVGELFF. For the CDR3, the DNA is TGTGCCAGCAGCTCGGTAGCGGGAGCGGTCGGGGAGCTGTTTTTT. The chain carries TRBV11-2 and TRBJ2-2, with TRBD2 matching over 9 bases. J lost 7 bases, V lost 4 bases, and 7 bases had no gene match. Per germline, CDR1 SGHAT and CDR2 FQNNGV. The CDR3 totals 15 residues.